Following are 22 T cell receptor beta chains from one sample sequenced in a study of cytomegalovirus exposure and HLA in healthy donors. The PCR was carried out with 60 Vbeta primers and 13 Jbeta primers. Only in-frame clones appear in the TCRdb table, and some are missing; sequencing was by immunoSEQ multiplex PCR. The table shows over 100,000 clones, with approximately 80% occurring only once. The sequencing sample was made of PBMCs. These receptors all come from a middle-aged man in good health and CMV-seropositive.

This clone was seen a few times. The gene calls are TRBV4-1 and TRBJ2-7, with TRBD1 as a possible D gene (6 bases). CDR3 length equals 17 residues. Germline assignment: CDR1 MGHRA and CDR2 YSYEKL. Trimming pared 0 bases from V and 3 bases from J, leaving 18 bases between. This CDR3 reads CASSQDYATGRNYEQYF. CDR3 bases: TGCGCCAGCAGCCAAGATTATGCGACAGGTCGCAACTACGAGCAGTACTTC.

This sequence joins TRBV11-2 and TRBJ1-4; a possible D gene is TRBD1 (5 bases). Trimming shortened V by 5 bases and J by 7 bases, and 17 bases separated the two germline ends. This CDR3 region has 15 residues. Germline CDR1 is SGHAT and CDR2 is FQNNGV. Here the CDR3 DNA reads TGTGCCAGCAGCCCAGATCCCGGGGGAGGTGAAAAACTGTTTTTT. Its translation is CASSPDPGGGEKLFF.

V and J are TRBV19 and TRBJ1-1; D is undetermined. The ends were cut back, 5 bases at V and 5 bases at J, with 21 bases in the middle. There are 16 residues in the CDR3. The V gene's germline CDR1 is LNHDA and CDR2 SQIVND (reference sequence). The CDR3 spells CASSDLPTLSRTEAFF. The CDR3 bases are TGTGCCAGTAGTGATCTTCCTACCCTCTCGAGGACTGAAGCTTTCTTT.

The chain uses TRBV7-2 and TRBJ2-1, with a possible D match to TRBD2 (5 bases). The CDR3 is 13 residues long. V was clipped by 2 bases and J by 11 bases, with 13 bases between them. CDR1 is SGHTA and CDR2 is FQGNSA in the germline V gene. CDR3: CASSLLDLGKQFF. CDR3 DNA: TGTGCCAGCAGCTTATTGGACCTCGGGAAGCAGTTCTTC.

The chain employs TRBV19 and TRBJ2-3, with 9 bases fitting TRBD2. Germline assignment: CDR1 LNHDA and CDR2 SQIVND (reference sequence). V was pared by 5 bases and J by 2 bases, with 8 bases of the junction left unmatched. This CDR3 is built from 16 residues. CDR3 in amino acids: CASSPHIAGVTDTQYF. The CDR3 coding sequence is TGTGCCAGTAGTCCTCACATAGCGGGGGTCACAGATACGCAGTATTTT.

V gene TRBV18 combines with J gene TRBJ2-4; TRBD1 is a possible D gene (7 bases). From germline, CDR1 is KGHSH and CDR2 LQKENI. V was cut by 1 base and J by 6 bases, with 13 bases left in between. The CDR3 loop spans 15 amino acids. DNA for the CDR3: TGTGCCAGCTCACCACGGACAGGAGGGTTAAACATTCAGTACTTC. Translating it yields CASSPRTGGLNIQYF. Combining the CDR3 with reference TRBV18 and TRBJ2-4 gives the whole variable domain NAGVMQNPRHLVRRRGQEARLRCSPMKGHSHVYWYRQLPEEGLKFMVYLQKENIIDESGMPKERFSAEFPKEGPSILRIQQVVRGDSAAYFCASSPRTGGLNIQYFGAGTRLSVL.

V is TRBV9 and J is TRBJ2-2; the match to TRBD1 covers 12 bases. J was trimmed by 4 bases and V by 6 bases; bases with no gene match: 4. Germline V gene data show CDR1 as SGDLS and CDR2 as YYNGEE. The CDR3 is 15 amino acids. The CDR3 nucleotides are TGTGCCAGCACCCTGGGACAGGGGGCCACCGGGGAGCTGTTTTTT. The encoded protein is CASTLGQGATGELFF. The variable domain in full, with the rest retrieved from reference TRBV9 and TRBJ2-2, is DSGVTQTPKHLITATGQRVTLRCSPRSGDLSVYWYQQSLDQGLQFLIQYYNGEERAKGNILERFSAQQFPDLHSELNLSSLELGDSALYFCASTLGQGATGELFFGEGSRLTVL.

The rearrangement joins TRBV18 to TRBJ2-7; no definite D call. The CDR3 extends over 14 amino acids. Per the germline V gene, CDR1 is KGHSH and CDR2 is LQKENI. Trimming stripped 3 bases from V and 1 base from J, with 10 bases between. CDR3 protein: CASSPGRGSYEQYF. Here the CDR3 DNA reads TGTGCCAGCTCACCGGGTAGAGGTTCCTACGAGCAGTACTTC.

This clone was detected a few times. The V call is TRBV4-2, the J call TRBJ2-3; 9 bases are shared with TRBD2. The V and J ends lost 4 bases and 4 bases, in that order; junction bases with no gene match: 9. Germline loops: CDR1 LGHNA, CDR2 YNFKEQ. The CDR3 length is 16 residues. CDR3 bases: TGTGCCAGCAGCCCCGGCGGGGGGGCCCCCCCAGATACGCAGTATTTT. It encodes CASSPGGGAPPDTQYF.

The chain links TRBV7-9 to TRBJ1-4, with 11 bases aligning to TRBD1. V dropped 5 bases and J dropped 7; count of bases not matched to a gene: 9. The CDR3 consists of 16 residues. Germline CDR1 is SEHNR and CDR2 is FQNEAQ (reference sequence). The CDR3 nucleotides read TGTGCCAGCAGCGAGGACAGGGGGCTGTTTGGTGAAAAACTGTTTTTT. Amino acids: CASSEDRGLFGEKLFF.

The chain has TRBV27 and TRBJ1-4; D unclear. Looked up from germline, CDR1 is MNHEY and CDR2 is SMNVEV (reference sequence). This CDR3 comprises 14 residues. The V gene lost 5 bases and the J gene lost 0 bases, with 7 bases spanning the gap. CDR3 region: CASSHRSTNEKLFF. The CDR3 nucleotides read TGTGCCAGCAGTCACAGATCAACTAATGAAAAACTGTTTTTT. Complete variable domain (other parts from reference TRBV27 and TRBJ1-4): EAQVTQNPRYLITVTGKKLTVTCSQNMNHEYMSWYRQDPGLGLRQIYYSMNVEVTDKGDVPEGYKVSRKEKRNFPLILESPSPNQTSLYFCASSHRSTNEKLFFGSGTQLSVL.

This clone appeared a few times. The CDR3 coding sequence is TGTGCCAGCAGTGAAAGGGGACAGGGGGCTGAAAAACTGTTTTTT. Translation gives CASSERGQGAEKLFF. The chain has TRBV25-1 and TRBJ1-4; 12 nucleotides agree with TRBD1. The V and J ends lost 2 bases and 7 bases, in that order; junction bases with no gene match: 2. This CDR3 is built from 15 residues. Germline CDR1 reads MGHDK; CDR2 reads SYGVNS.

V is TRBV5-4 and J is TRBJ2-3; 9 nucleotides match TRBD2. Germline CDR1 reads SGHNT; CDR2 reads YYREEE (reference sequence). The CDR3 extends over 15 amino acids. V lost 5 bases and J lost 5; bases outside the gene matches: 9. CDR3 amino acids: CASRGGGGAVDTQYF. CDR3 DNA: TGTGCCAGCAGGGGCGGCGGGGGGGCGGTAGATACGCAGTATTTT.

The chain recombines TRBV6-4 with TRBJ2-1; 12 bases are a match to TRBD2. Germline V gives CDR1 MRHNA, CDR2 SNTAGT. This CDR3 has 15 amino acids. The trim removed 3 bases at V and 4 bases at J, leaving 1 base unmatched. As DNA, the CDR3 is TGTGCCAGCAGTGAGACTAGCGGGGGTTACAATGAGCAGTTCTTC. This codes for CASSETSGGYNEQFF.

This clone came up a few times. This chain connects TRBV7-9 to TRBJ2-7; 8 bases fit TRBD1. Unmatched junction bases numbered 5, after V lost 4 bases and J lost 3 bases. Germline V gene data show CDR1 as SEHNR and CDR2 as FQNEAQ (reference sequence). The CDR3 runs to 14 residues. As DNA, the CDR3 is TGTGCCAGCAGCTGGGCAGGGGGCCGCTACGAGCAGTACTTC. Translating it yields CASSWAGGRYEQYF.

The genes are TRBV12-5 and TRBJ2-7, with unresolved D. V shed 3 bases and J shed 1 base, with 7 bases lying between them. The germline CDR1 and CDR2 sequences are LGHNT and FRNRAP. CDR3 length equals 13 residues. CDR3 region: CASGFSGSYEQYF. CDR3 sequence (DNA): TGTGCTAGTGGTTTTTCCGGGTCCTACGAGCAGTACTTC.

The chain has TRBV7-2 and TRBJ1-2, with D unclear. This CDR3 contains 14 residues. Germline V gene lookup returns CDR1 SGHTA and CDR2 FQGNSA. Trimming removed 5 bases from V and 2 bases from J, with 12 bases in between. CDR3 sequence (DNA): TGTGCCAGCAGCCCCCCATCCCCAAACTATGGCTACACCTTC. This translates into CASSPPSPNYGYTF.

To note about this clone: A read error may account for a junction end that differs from germline. The rearrangement joins TRBV7-2 to TRBJ1-6, with 7 positions matching TRBD1. The CDR3 is 16 residues long. Germline values: CDR1 SGHTA, CDR2 FQGNSA. CDR3 loop: CASSIGQASYNSTLHF. The DNA of the CDR3 is TGTGCCAGCAGCATCGGACAGGCTTCCTATAATTCAACCCTCCACTTT.

This clone was seen a handful of times. V is TRBV5-6 and J is TRBJ2-5; D uncertain. V lost 0 bases and J 3 bases, leaving 6 bases between the germline ends. The CDR3 is made up of 13 amino acids. Germline CDR1 reads SGHDT; CDR2 reads YYEEEE. In nucleotides, the CDR3 is TGTGCCAGCAGCTTGGAAGTAGAAGAGACCCAGTACTTC. Translating gives CASSLEVEETQYF.

The chain links TRBV5-6 to TRBJ1-5, with D possibly TRBD1 on 6 matching bases. Looked up from germline, CDR1 is SGHDT and CDR2 is YYEEEE. The CDR3 consists of 16 residues. Trimming left V 3 bases short and J 2 bases short, with 15 bases between. Here the CDR3 reads CASSSRYRDGNQPQHF. The CDR3 DNA reads TGTGCCAGCAGCTCGAGATACAGGGACGGCAATCAGCCCCAGCATTTT. The full variable domain, completed using reference TRBV5-6 and TRBJ1-5, is DAGVTQSPTHLIKTRGQQVTLRCSPKSGHDTVSWYQQALGQGPQFIFQYYEEEERQRGNFPDRFSGHQFPNYSSELNVNALLLGDSALYLCASSSRYRDGNQPQHFGDGTRLSIL.

CDR3 residues: CASSLGAGTYEQYF. The CDR3 DNA reads as TGTGCCAGCAGCTTAGGGGCAGGGACCTACGAGCAGTACTTC. The rearrangement links TRBV11-1 to TRBJ2-7, with D possibly TRBD1 on 5 matching bases. V was cut by 1 base and J by 2 bases, with 9 bases left in between. The germline CDR1 and CDR2 sequences are SGHAT and FQDESV (reference sequence). The CDR3 spans 14 residues.

The V call is TRBV16, the J call TRBJ2-7, with 7 bases matching TRBD2. Trimming cost V 0 bases and J 2 bases; bases outside gene matches: 7. CDR1 and CDR2 from the germline V gene are KGHSY and FQNENV. The CDR3 extends over 16 amino acids. The CDR3 loop reads CASSQSGRGFAYEQYF. The CDR3 DNA follows: TGTGCCAGCAGCCAATCGGGGCGGGGGTTCGCCTACGAGCAGTACTTC.